This T cell receptor beta chain was recovered during a study of blood T cell repertoires in COVID-19. In the study overall: COVID-19 samples from acute and convalescent phases originated in the United States, Italy and Spain. Sources were T cells, B-cell-depleted T cells, or PBMCs; the material itself was cDNA or gDNA.

The assay was immunoSEQ multiplex PCR, and TCRdb's table has in-frame clones only and misses some. The sample lists under 200,000 clones; 85% to 90% were seen once. V was trimmed by 3 bases and J by 1 base, leaving 12 bases between them. The germline gives CDR1 DFQATT, CDR2 SNEGSKA (reference sequence). This CDR3 has 14 residues. Input material: peripheral blood. The rearrangement links TRBV20-1 to TRBJ1-1; no clear D. This clonotype was sampled from a man aged 18 to 30 with active or convalescent COVID-19. In DNA, the CDR3 is TGCAGTGCTAGTAGGATGGCAGGGAACACTGAAGCTTTCTTT. It codes for CSASRMAGNTEAFF.